Listed below are T cell receptor beta chains from one sample, sequenced in a study of beta chain features in type 1 diabetes. Measured with immunoSEQ multiplex PCR; TCRdb has only the in-frame clones, and not every one. The repertoire holds about 350,000 clones, less than 20% seen once, with approximately 0.041% in the top ten. Sequenced: naive CD4+ T cells from blood. Receptors were obtained from a woman aged 18-29 years in good health. CDR3s include the opening cysteine and the closing phenylalanine or tryptophan. Fields, in order: CDR3 length, D gene, V gene, clone size, J gene, CDR3 DNA, CDR3 protein. The D gene is left open where the match is weak. Size tells how often a clone was seen (once, few, many) or the class of an expanded clone, and some rows leave it out.

CDR3 length: 16; D gene: NA; V gene: TRBV11-3; clone size: few; J gene: TRBJ2-1; CDR3 DNA: TGTGCCAGCAGCTCCCTGGCCAGCGGCCCCAGGAATGAGCAGTTCTTC; CDR3 protein: CASSSLASGPRNEQFF
CDR3 length: 14; D gene: NA; V gene: TRBV10-3; clone size: few; J gene: TRBJ2-5; CDR3 DNA: TGTGCCATCAGTTGGGGCCAGATCCAAGAGACCCAGTACTTC; CDR3 protein: CAISWGQIQETQYF
CDR3 length: 12; D gene: NA; V gene: TRBV19; clone size: NA; J gene: TRBJ2-5; CDR3 DNA: TGTGCCAGTTCAGATTTCGAAGAGACCCAGTACTTC; CDR3 protein: CASSDFEETQYF
CDR3 length: 14; D gene: NA; V gene: TRBV29-1; clone size: many; J gene: TRBJ2-5; CDR3 DNA: TGCAGCGAACTCCGGGATACTAGCAGTGAAACCCAGTACTTC; CDR3 protein: CSELRDTSSETQYF
CDR3 length: 15; D gene: TRBD2; V gene: TRBV4-1; clone size: NA; J gene: TRBJ2-7; CDR3 DNA: TGCGCCAGCAGCCAAGAGACTAGCGGAGCCTACGAGCAGTACTTC; CDR3 protein: CASSQETSGAYEQYF
CDR3 length: 14; D gene: TRBD1; V gene: TRBV9; clone size: few; J gene: TRBJ2-5; CDR3 DNA: TGTGCCAGCAGCGTAGCACAGGGGGCAGAGACCCAGTACTTC; CDR3 protein: CASSVAQGAETQYF
CDR3 length: 13; D gene: NA; V gene: TRBV19; clone size: NA; J gene: TRBJ2-7; CDR3 DNA: TGTGCCAGCGCTAGGGGGGGAACCTACGAGCAGTACTTC; CDR3 protein: CASARGGTYEQYF
CDR3 length: 12; D gene: NA; V gene: TRBV7-2; clone size: few; J gene: TRBJ1-1; CDR3 DNA: TGTGCCAGCAGCTTAGTAGGGGTTAGAGCTTTCTTT; CDR3 protein: CASSLVGVRAFF
CDR3 length: 14; D gene: NA; V gene: TRBV19; clone size: NA; J gene: TRBJ2-1; CDR3 DNA: TGTGCCAGTAGTATCGACAGGATACACAATGAGCAGTTCTTC; CDR3 protein: CASSIDRIHNEQFF
CDR3 length: 15; D gene: TRBD2; V gene: TRBV30; clone size: NA; J gene: TRBJ2-1; CDR3 DNA: TGTGCCTGGAGTCCGGGACTAGCGGCCTACAATGAGCAGTTCTTC; CDR3 protein: CAWSPGLAAYNEQFF
CDR3 length: 11; D gene: NA; V gene: TRBV28; clone size: NA; J gene: TRBJ1-2; CDR3 DNA: TGTGCCAGCAGACAGGGCTATGGCTACACCTTC; CDR3 protein: CASRQGYGYTF
CDR3 length: 16; D gene: TRBD2; V gene: TRBV7-2; clone size: few; J gene: TRBJ2-7; CDR3 DNA: TGTGCCAGCAGCTTAGCGGTGTCTAGCGGTCTGAGGGAGCAGTACTTC; CDR3 protein: CASSLAVSSGLREQYF
CDR3 length: 11; D gene: TRBD1; V gene: TRBV29-1; clone size: few; J gene: TRBJ2-7; CDR3 DNA: TGCAGCGCGGGACAGTCCTACGAGCAGTACTTC; CDR3 protein: CSAGQSYEQYF
CDR3 length: 14; D gene: NA; V gene: TRBV11-2; clone size: few; J gene: TRBJ2-3; CDR3 DNA: TGTGCCAGCAGTGGGCGGGCTAGCACAGATACGCAGTATTTT; CDR3 protein: CASSGRASTDTQYF
CDR3 length: 14; D gene: TRBD1; V gene: TRBV29-1; clone size: NA; J gene: TRBJ1-1; CDR3 DNA: TGCAGCGTTGAGGGAGACAGGGTAGACACTGAAGCTTTCTTT; CDR3 protein: CSVEGDRVDTEAFF
CDR3 length: 14; D gene: NA; V gene: TRBV10-3; clone size: NA; J gene: TRBJ1-1; CDR3 DNA: TGTGCCATCAGTGAGGGCGGTATGAACACTGAAGCTTTCTTT; CDR3 protein: CAISEGGMNTEAFF
CDR3 length: 14; D gene: NA; V gene: TRBV7-8; clone size: NA; J gene: TRBJ2-7; CDR3 DNA: TGTGCCAGCAGCTTAAGGGTAGGGGCTAGCGAGCAGTACTTC; CDR3 protein: CASSLRVGASEQYF
CDR3 length: 14; D gene: NA; V gene: TRBV13; clone size: few; J gene: TRBJ2-7; CDR3 DNA: TGTGCCAGCAGTCCTAGGGGCCTCTCCTACGAGCAGTACTTC; CDR3 protein: CASSPRGLSYEQYF
CDR3 length: 15; D gene: NA; V gene: TRBV4-3; clone size: NA; J gene: TRBJ1-2; CDR3 DNA: TGCGCCAGCAGCCAAGAGGTGACAGGTTACTATGGCTACACCTTC; CDR3 protein: CASSQEVTGYYGYTF
CDR3 length: 14; D gene: TRBD1; V gene: TRBV5-1; clone size: few; J gene: TRBJ2-7; CDR3 DNA: TGCGCCAGCAGCCTGGGACAGGGCGGGTACGAGCAGTACTTC; CDR3 protein: CASSLGQGGYEQYF
CDR3 length: 16; D gene: TRBD1; V gene: TRBV6-6; clone size: NA; J gene: TRBJ2-7; CDR3 DNA: TGTGCCAGCAGTTACTCCGGGACAGGCAACTCCTACGAGCAGTACTTC; CDR3 protein: CASSYSGTGNSYEQYF
CDR3 length: 13; D gene: NA; V gene: TRBV19; clone size: few; J gene: TRBJ1-2; CDR3 DNA: TGTGCCAGTAGTATCCTTCGGGGAGATGGCTACACCTTC; CDR3 protein: CASSILRGDGYTF
CDR3 length: 13; D gene: NA; V gene: TRBV18; clone size: NA; J gene: TRBJ2-1; CDR3 DNA: TGTGCCAGCTCACAGGACAGCTACAATGAGCAGTTCTTC; CDR3 protein: CASSQDSYNEQFF
CDR3 length: 15; D gene: NA; V gene: TRBV6-5; clone size: NA; J gene: TRBJ2-7; CDR3 DNA: TGTGCCAGCAGTTACTCCTCTTTCAGCGGCTACGAGCAGTACTTC; CDR3 protein: CASSYSSFSGYEQYF
CDR3 length: 14; D gene: TRBD1; V gene: TRBV10-3; clone size: NA; J gene: TRBJ1-1; CDR3 DNA: TGTGCCACCGGGACAGGGGGATCGAACACTGAAGCTTTCTTT; CDR3 protein: CATGTGGSNTEAFF
CDR3 length: 13; D gene: NA; V gene: TRBV7-2; clone size: NA; J gene: TRBJ1-1; CDR3 DNA: TGTGCCAGCAGCCTGCAGGGTTACACTGAAGCTTTCTTT; CDR3 protein: CASSLQGYTEAFF
CDR3 length: 12; D gene: NA; V gene: TRBV5-4; clone size: NA; J gene: TRBJ2-5; CDR3 DNA: TGTGCCAGCAGCTTTCTCGGTGGGACCCAGTACTTC; CDR3 protein: CASSFLGGTQYF
CDR3 length: 19; D gene: NA; V gene: TRBV13; clone size: few; J gene: TRBJ2-1; CDR3 DNA: TGTGCCAGCAGCTTATCGGGCCTCGGGAAACAGGGCTCCTACAATGAGCAGTTCTTC; CDR3 protein: CASSLSGLGKQGSYNEQFF
CDR3 length: 14; D gene: NA; V gene: TRBV5-1; clone size: few; J gene: TRBJ1-2; CDR3 DNA: TGCGCCAGCAGCCCCCAAGACGGGGACTATGGCTACACCTTC; CDR3 protein: CASSPQDGDYGYTF
CDR3 length: 16; D gene: NA; V gene: TRBV5-1; clone size: few; J gene: TRBJ1-1; CDR3 DNA: TGCGCCAGCAGCTTTGACAGCCCCCTAGGGAACACTGAAGCTTTCTTT; CDR3 protein: CASSFDSPLGNTEAFF
CDR3 length: 14; D gene: NA; V gene: TRBV7-2; clone size: NA; J gene: TRBJ1-2; CDR3 DNA: TGTGCCAGCACCACTCGGGGGGCGGACTATGGCTACACCTTC; CDR3 protein: CASTTRGADYGYTF
CDR3 length: 15; D gene: TRBD1; V gene: TRBV25-1; clone size: few; J gene: TRBJ2-5; CDR3 DNA: TGTGCCAGCAGTGAAACAGGGGGCGCGGGAGAGACCCAGTACTTC; CDR3 protein: CASSETGGAGETQYF
CDR3 length: 14; D gene: TRBD1; V gene: TRBV7-9; clone size: NA; J gene: TRBJ1-1; CDR3 DNA: TGTGCCAGCAGCTTAGACCCCAGGGGGCACCGGCCTTTCTTT; CDR3 protein: CASSLDPRGHRPFF
CDR3 length: 15; D gene: TRBD1; V gene: TRBV4-1; clone size: few; J gene: TRBJ1-2; CDR3 DNA: TGCGCCAGCAGCCACCCGGGACAGGGGGCTTCAGGCTACACCTTC; CDR3 protein: CASSHPGQGASGYTF
CDR3 length: 15; D gene: TRBD1; V gene: TRBV5-1; clone size: NA; J gene: TRBJ2-5; CDR3 DNA: TGCGCCAGCAGCTTGGAGGACAGGGGTTTGGAGACCCAGTACTTC; CDR3 protein: CASSLEDRGLETQYF
CDR3 length: 16; D gene: NA; V gene: TRBV27; clone size: NA; J gene: TRBJ1-1; CDR3 DNA: TGTGCCAGCAGTTTACTCTCGACAGGATTGAACACTGAAGCTTTCTTT; CDR3 protein: CASSLLSTGLNTEAFF
CDR3 length: 12; D gene: NA; V gene: TRBV2; clone size: NA; J gene: TRBJ2-7; CDR3 DNA: TGTGCCAGCCGGGGCGGGAACTACGAGCAGTACTTC; CDR3 protein: CASRGGNYEQYF
CDR3 length: 12; D gene: NA; V gene: TRBV7-9; clone size: few; J gene: TRBJ2-1; CDR3 DNA: TGTGCCAGCAGCTTAACGGACAATGAGCAGTTCTTC; CDR3 protein: CASSLTDNEQFF
CDR3 length: 16; D gene: TRBD2; V gene: TRBV5-4; clone size: NA; J gene: TRBJ2-3; CDR3 DNA: TGTGCCAGCAACGTGGGGGCGGGGGGACTCACAGATACGCAGTATTTT; CDR3 protein: CASNVGAGGLTDTQYF
CDR3 length: 14; D gene: NA; V gene: TRBV7-2; clone size: NA; J gene: TRBJ1-6; CDR3 DNA: TGTGCCAGCAGCCTCAGGGGACAAGGATCACCCCTCCACTTT; CDR3 protein: CASSLRGQGSPLHF
CDR3 length: 13; D gene: NA; V gene: TRBV18; clone size: NA; J gene: TRBJ1-1; CDR3 DNA: TGTGCCAGCTCACCAGAGTTGAACACTGAAGCTTTCTTT; CDR3 protein: CASSPELNTEAFF
CDR3 length: 18; D gene: NA; V gene: TRBV4-1; clone size: NA; J gene: TRBJ1-2; CDR3 DNA: TGCGCCAGCAGCCAAGATCGGAAAGGGGCATTAGCTAACTATGGCTACACCTTC; CDR3 protein: CASSQDRKGALANYGYTF